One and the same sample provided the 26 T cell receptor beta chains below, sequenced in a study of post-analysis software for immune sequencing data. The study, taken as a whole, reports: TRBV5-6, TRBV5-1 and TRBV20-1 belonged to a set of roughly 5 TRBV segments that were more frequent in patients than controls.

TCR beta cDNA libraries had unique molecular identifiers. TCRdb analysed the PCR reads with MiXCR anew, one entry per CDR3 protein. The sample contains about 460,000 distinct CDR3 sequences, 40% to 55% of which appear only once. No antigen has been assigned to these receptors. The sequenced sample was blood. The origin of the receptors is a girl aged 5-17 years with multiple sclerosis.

CDR3 sequence: CASSQHYLAGGSRVQYF. DNA for the CDR3: TGTGCCAGCAGTCAACACTACCTAGCGGGGGGGAGTAGAGTGCAGTACTTC. The V call is TRBV27, the J call TRBJ2-7; 12 bases match TRBD2. Per the germline V gene, CDR1 is MNHEY and CDR2 is SMNVEV (reference sequence). J gave up 9 bases and V 5 bases, and 17 bases lay outside the gene matches. This CDR3 has 17 residues.

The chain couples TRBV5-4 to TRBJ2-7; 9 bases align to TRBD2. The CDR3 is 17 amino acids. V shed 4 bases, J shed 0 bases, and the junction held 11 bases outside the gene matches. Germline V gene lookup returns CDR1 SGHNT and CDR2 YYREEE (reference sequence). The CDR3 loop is CASSHAGLAPSSYEQYF. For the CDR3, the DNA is TGTGCCAGCAGCCACGCCGGACTAGCGCCTAGCTCCTACGAGCAGTACTTC. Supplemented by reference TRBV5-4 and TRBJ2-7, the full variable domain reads ETGVTQSPTHLIKTRGQQVTLRCSSQSGHNTVSWYQQALGQGPQFIFQYYREEENGRGNFPPRFSGLQFPNYSSELNVNALELDDSALYLCASSHAGLAPSSYEQYFGPGTRLTVT.

For the CDR3, the DNA is TGTGCCAGCAGTCCGGAACTACATAACTACGAGCAGTACTTC. Its translation is CASSPELHNYEQYF. The chain carries TRBV28 and TRBJ2-7; D remains unclear. Germline CDR1 reads MDHEN; CDR2 reads SYDVKM. This CDR3 has 14 amino acids. V was shortened by 5 bases and J by 3 bases, with 14 bases between the two germline ends.

CDR3 in amino acids: CSAQGRYEQYF. CDR3 coding DNA: TGCAGTGCCCAAGGGCGGTACGAGCAGTACTTC. This chain connects TRBV20-1 to TRBJ2-7, with D unresolved. The CDR3 spans 11 residues. The germline V gene encodes CDR1 DFQATT and CDR2 SNEGSKA (reference sequence). Trimming took off 6 bases at V and 4 bases at J, with 10 bases between the two ends.

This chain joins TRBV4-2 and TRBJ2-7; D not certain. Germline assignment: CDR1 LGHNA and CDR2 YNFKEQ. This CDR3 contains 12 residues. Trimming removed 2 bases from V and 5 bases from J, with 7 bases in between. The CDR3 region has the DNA TGTGCCAGCAGCCAATATGGCGACGAGCAGTACTTC. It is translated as CASSQYGDEQYF.

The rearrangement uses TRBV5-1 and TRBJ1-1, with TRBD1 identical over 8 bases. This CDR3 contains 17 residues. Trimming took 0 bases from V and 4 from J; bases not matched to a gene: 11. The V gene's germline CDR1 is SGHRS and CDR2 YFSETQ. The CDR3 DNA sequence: TGCGCCAGCAGCTTGGCGGGGGGGGCCACAGGGGGCACTGAAGCTTTCTTT. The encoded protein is CASSLAGGATGGTEAFF.

CDR3 sequence reads: CSASNGLNNEQFF. The CDR3 DNA follows: TGCAGTGCTAGCAACGGGCTGAACAATGAGCAGTTCTTC. This chain uses TRBV20-1 with TRBJ2-1; D remains unclear. V lost 3 bases, J lost 5 bases, and 11 bases lay in between. The CDR3 sequence is 13 residues long. Germline V gene sequence: CDR1 DFQATT, CDR2 SNEGSKA (reference sequence).

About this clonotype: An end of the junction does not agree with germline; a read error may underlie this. CDR3 DNA: TGTGCCAGCAGCGTAGGGTTCCGACTAGACGGCACAGATACGCGGTATTTT. It specifies CASSVGFRLDGTDTRYF. The chain uses TRBV9 and TRBJ2-3, with D perhaps matching TRBD2 (6 bases). Per the germline V gene, CDR1 is SGDLS and CDR2 is YYNGEE. The CDR3 extends over 17 amino acids.

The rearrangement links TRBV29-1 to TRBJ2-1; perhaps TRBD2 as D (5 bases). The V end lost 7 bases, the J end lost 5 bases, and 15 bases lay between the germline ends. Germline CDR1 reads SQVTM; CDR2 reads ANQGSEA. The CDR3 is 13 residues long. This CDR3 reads CSGERTRNNEQFF. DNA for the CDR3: TGCAGCGGAGAGCGGACTCGCAACAATGAGCAGTTCTTC.

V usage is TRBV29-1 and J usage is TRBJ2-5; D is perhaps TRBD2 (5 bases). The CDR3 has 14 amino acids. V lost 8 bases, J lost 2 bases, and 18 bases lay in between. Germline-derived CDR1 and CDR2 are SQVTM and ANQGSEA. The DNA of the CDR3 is TGCAGCCTACGCCCTAGGAGCGGTCAAGAGACCCAGTACTTC. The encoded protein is CSLRPRSGQETQYF.

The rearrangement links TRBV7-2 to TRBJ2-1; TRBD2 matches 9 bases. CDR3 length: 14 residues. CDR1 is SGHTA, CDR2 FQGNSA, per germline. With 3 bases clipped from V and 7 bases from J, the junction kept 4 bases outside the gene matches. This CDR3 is CASSFGGRANEQFF. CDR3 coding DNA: TGTGCCAGCAGCTTCGGCGGGAGGGCGAATGAGCAGTTCTTC.

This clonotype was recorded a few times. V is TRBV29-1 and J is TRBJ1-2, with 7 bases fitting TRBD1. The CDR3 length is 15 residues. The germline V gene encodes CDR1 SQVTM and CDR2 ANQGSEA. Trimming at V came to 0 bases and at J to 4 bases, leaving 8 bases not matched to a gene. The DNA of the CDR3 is TGCAGCGTTGAAGAAGTCCAGGGGGAAGGCTATGGCTACACCTTC. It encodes CSVEEVQGEGYGYTF.

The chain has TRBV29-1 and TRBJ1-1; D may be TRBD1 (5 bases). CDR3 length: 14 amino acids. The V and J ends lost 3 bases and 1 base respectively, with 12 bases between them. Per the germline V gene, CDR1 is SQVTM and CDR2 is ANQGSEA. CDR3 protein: CSVERGISNTEAFF. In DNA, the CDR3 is TGCAGCGTTGAGAGGGGAATCTCGAACACTGAAGCTTTCTTT.

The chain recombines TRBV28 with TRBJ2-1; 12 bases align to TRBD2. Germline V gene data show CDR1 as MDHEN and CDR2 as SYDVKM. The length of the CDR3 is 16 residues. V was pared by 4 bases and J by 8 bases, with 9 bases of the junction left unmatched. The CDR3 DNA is TGTGCCAGCAGTTCCCGACTAGCGGGAGTTAGGGATGAGCAGTTCTTC. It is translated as CASSSRLAGVRDEQFF.

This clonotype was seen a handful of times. The CDR3 DNA is TGTGCCAGCAGCTTAGAGGGATTTTACTATGGCTACACCTTC. Its protein is CASSLEGFYYGYTF. The chain carries TRBV7-9 and TRBJ1-2, with unresolved D. Trimming removed 1 base at V and 3 bases at J, with 9 bases between. Per germline, CDR1 SEHNR and CDR2 FQNEAQ (reference sequence). The CDR3 has 14 residues. Combining the CDR3 with reference TRBV7-9 and TRBJ1-2 gives the whole variable domain DTGVSQNPRHKITKRGQNVTFRCDPISEHNRLYWYRQTLGQGPEFLTYFQNEAQLEKSRLLSDRFSAERPKGSFSTLEIQRTEQGDSAMYLCASSLEGFYYGYTFGSGTRLTVV.

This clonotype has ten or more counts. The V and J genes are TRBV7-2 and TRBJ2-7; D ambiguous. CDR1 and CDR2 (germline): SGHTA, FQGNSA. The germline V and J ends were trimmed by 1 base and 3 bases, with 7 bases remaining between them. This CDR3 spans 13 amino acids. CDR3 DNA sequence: TGTGCCAGCAGCTTAGGGGGTAACTACGAGCAGTACTTC. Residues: CASSLGGNYEQYF.

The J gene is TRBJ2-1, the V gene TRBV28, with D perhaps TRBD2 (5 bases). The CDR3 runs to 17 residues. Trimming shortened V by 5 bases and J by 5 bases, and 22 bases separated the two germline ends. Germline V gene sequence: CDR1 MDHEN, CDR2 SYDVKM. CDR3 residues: CASSALLRGVEDNEQFF. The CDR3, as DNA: TGTGCCAGCAGTGCCCTCCTCCGGGGAGTTGAGGACAATGAGCAGTTCTTC.

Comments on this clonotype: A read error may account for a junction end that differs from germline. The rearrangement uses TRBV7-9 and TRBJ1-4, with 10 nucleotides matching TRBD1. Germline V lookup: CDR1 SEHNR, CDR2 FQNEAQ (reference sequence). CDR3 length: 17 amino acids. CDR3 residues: CTSSRTGGAPRGEKLFF. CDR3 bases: TGTACCAGCAGCCGGACAGGGGGGGCCCCTAGGGGTGAAAAACTGTTTTTT.

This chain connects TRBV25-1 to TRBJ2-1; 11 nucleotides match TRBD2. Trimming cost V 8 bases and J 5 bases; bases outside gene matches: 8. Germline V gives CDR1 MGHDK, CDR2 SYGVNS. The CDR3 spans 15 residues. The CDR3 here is CASRETSGANNEQFF. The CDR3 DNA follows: TGTGCCAGCCGAGAGACTAGCGGGGCAAACAATGAGCAGTTCTTC.

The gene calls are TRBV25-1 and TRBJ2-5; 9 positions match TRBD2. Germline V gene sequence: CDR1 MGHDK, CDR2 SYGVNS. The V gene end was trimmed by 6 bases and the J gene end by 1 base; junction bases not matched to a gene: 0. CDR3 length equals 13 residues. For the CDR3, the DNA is TGTGCCAGCAGGCGGGAGGGCCAAGAGACCCAGTACTTC. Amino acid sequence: CASRREGQETQYF.

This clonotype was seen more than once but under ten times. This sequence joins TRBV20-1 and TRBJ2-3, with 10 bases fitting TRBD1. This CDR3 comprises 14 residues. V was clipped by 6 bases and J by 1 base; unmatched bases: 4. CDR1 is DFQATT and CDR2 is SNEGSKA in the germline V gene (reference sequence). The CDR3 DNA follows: TGCAGTGCAGCCGGACAGGGGGGCACAGATACGCAGTATTTT. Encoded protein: CSAAGQGGTDTQYF.

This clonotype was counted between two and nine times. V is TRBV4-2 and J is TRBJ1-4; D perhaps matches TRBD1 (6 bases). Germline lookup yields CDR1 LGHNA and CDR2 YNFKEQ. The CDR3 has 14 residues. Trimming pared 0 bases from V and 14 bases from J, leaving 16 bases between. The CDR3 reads CASSQDRFTGRLFF. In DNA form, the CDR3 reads TGTGCCAGCAGCCAAGATCGGTTTACAGGGCGGCTGTTTTTT.

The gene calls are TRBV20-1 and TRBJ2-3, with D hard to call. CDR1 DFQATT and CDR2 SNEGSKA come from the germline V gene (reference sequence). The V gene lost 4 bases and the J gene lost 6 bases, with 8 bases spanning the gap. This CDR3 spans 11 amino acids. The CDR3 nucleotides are TGCAGTGCTATTGCAGTTGATACGCAGTATTTT. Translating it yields CSAIAVDTQYF.

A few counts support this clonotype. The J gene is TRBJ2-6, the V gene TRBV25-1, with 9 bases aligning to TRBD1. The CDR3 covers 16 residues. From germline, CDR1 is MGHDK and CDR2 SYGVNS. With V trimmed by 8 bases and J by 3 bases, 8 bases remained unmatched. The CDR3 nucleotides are TGTGCCAGCGGGACAGGGAAACTCAGTGGGGCCAACGTCCTGACTTTC. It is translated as CASGTGKLSGANVLTF.

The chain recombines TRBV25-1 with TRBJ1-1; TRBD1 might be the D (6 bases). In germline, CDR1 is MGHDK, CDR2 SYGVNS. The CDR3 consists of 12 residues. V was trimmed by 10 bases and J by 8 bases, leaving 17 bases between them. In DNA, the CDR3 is TGTGCCACCCTATCCCCCACAGGGGAAGCTTTCTTT. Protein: CATLSPTGEAFF.

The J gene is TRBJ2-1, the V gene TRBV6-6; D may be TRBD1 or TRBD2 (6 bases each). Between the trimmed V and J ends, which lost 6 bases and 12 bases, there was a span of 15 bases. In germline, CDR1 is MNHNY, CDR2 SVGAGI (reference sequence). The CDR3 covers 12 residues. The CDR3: CASRGGELRQFF. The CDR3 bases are TGTGCCAGCAGGGGGGGCGAGCTCCGGCAGTTCTTC.